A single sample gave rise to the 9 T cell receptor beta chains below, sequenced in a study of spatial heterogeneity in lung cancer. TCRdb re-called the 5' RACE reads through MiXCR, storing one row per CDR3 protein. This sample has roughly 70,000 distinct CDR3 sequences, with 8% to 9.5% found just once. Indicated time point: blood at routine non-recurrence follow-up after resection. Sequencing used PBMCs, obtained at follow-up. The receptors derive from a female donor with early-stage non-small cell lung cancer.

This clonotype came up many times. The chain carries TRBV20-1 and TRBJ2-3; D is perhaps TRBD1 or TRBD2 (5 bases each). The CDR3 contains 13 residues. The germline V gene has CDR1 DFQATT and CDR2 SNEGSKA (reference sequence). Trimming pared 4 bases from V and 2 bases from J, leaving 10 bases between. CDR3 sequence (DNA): TGCAGTGCTATAGAGGGGAACACAGATACGCAGTATTTT. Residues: CSAIEGNTDTQYF.

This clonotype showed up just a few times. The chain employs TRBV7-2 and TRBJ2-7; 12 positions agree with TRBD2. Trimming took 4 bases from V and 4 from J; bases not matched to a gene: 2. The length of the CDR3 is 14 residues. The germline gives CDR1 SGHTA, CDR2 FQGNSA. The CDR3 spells CASSSLAGGYEQYF. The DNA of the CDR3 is TGTGCCAGCAGCTCCCTAGCGGGAGGGTACGAGCAGTACTTC.

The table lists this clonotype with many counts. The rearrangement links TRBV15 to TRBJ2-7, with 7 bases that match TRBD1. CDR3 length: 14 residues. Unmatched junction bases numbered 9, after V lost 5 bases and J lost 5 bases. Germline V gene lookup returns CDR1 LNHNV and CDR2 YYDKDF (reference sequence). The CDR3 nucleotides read TGTGCCACCAGCGGCCTGGGACAGTCTGACGAGCAGTACTTC. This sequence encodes CATSGLGQSDEQYF.

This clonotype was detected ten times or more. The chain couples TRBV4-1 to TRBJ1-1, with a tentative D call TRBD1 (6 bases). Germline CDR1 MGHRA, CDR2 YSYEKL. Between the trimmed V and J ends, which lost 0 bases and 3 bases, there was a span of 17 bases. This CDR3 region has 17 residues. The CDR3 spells CASSQDRFGGADTEAFF. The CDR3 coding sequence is TGCGCCAGCAGCCAAGATAGGTTCGGGGGGGCAGACACTGAAGCTTTCTTT.

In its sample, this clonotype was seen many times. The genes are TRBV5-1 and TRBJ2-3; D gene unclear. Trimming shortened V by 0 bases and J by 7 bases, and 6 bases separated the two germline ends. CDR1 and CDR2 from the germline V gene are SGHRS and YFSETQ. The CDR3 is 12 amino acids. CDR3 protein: CASSLDQNTQYF. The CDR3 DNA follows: TGCGCCAGCAGCTTGGACCAGAATACGCAGTATTTT.

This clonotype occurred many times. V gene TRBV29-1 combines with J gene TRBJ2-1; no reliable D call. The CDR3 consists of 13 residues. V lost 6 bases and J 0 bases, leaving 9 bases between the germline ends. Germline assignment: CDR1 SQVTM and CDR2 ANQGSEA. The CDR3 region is CSVAGSSYNEQFF. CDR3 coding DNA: TGCAGCGTAGCAGGATCCTCCTACAATGAGCAGTTCTTC.

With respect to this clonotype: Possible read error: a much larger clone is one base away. The CDR3 protein is CASSSRGRAGNNIYF. CDR3 DNA sequence: TGTGCCAGCAGCTCCCGGGGGAGGGCTGGAAACAACATATATTTT. The chain is built from TRBV28 and TRBJ1-3, with D tentatively TRBD1 (5 bases). Germline V gene lookup returns CDR1 MDHEN and CDR2 SYDVKM. This CDR3 is built from 15 residues.

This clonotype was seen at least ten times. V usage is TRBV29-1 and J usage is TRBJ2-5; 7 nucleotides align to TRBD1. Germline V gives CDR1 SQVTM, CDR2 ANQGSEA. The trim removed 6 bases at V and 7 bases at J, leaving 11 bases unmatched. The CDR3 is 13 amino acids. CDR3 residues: CSVARGLGATQYF. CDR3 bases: TGCAGCGTAGCTAGGGGGCTCGGAGCGACCCAGTACTTC. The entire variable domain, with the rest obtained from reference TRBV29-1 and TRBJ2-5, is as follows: SAVISQKPSRDICQRGTSLTIQCQVDSQVTMMFWYRQQPGQSLTLIATANQGSEATYESGFVIDKFPISRPNLTFSTLTVSNMSPEDSSIYLCSVARGLGATQYFGPGTRLLVL.

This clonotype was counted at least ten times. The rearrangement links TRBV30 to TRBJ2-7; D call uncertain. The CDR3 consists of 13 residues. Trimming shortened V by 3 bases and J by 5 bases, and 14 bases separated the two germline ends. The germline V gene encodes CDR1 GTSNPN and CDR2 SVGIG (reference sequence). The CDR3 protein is CAWSATWLDEQYF. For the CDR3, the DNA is TGTGCCTGGAGCGCGACCTGGCTGGACGAGCAGTACTTC.